Shown below are 28 T cell receptor beta chains from a single sample sequenced in a study of T cells in Graves' hyperthyroidism and ophthalmopathy. Amplified TCR beta CDR3 regions derived from RNA transcripts. First-round RT-PCR with HTBI primers amplified the TCR CDR3 region. TCRdb itself ran the multiplex PCR reads through MiXCR, one entry per CDR3 protein. The table shows 40,000 or so distinct CDR3 sequences, with around half occurring only once. The sequencing input was blood. The receptors were sampled from a woman aged 45 to 65 with Graves' hyperthyroidism that later progressed to Graves' ophthalmopathy.

In this sample, this clonotype turned up many times. DNA of the CDR3: TGTGCCAGCAGCCCTTTGGGAGGGTACAACACTGAAGCTTTCTTT. Its translation is CASSPLGGYNTEAFF. The chain is built from TRBV9 and TRBJ1-1; D call uncertain. Germline CDR1 reads SGDLS; CDR2 reads YYNGEE. Trimming took off 4 bases at V and 2 bases at J, with 15 bases between the two ends. The CDR3 runs 15 residues.

The chain uses TRBV7-3 and TRBJ1-1; possible D gene TRBD1, 5 bases. Trimming removed 3 bases at V and 7 bases at J, with 15 bases between. Germline CDR1 and CDR2: SGHTA and FQGTGA. CDR3 length equals 14 residues. The CDR3 reads CASSLSSGAGEAFF. The CDR3 DNA is TGTGCCAGCAGCTTGAGCTCTGGGGCTGGTGAAGCTTTCTTT. The full variable domain, with the rest looked up from reference TRBV7-3 and TRBJ1-1, is GAGVSQTPSNKVTEKGKYVELRCDPISGHTALYWYRQSLGQGPEFLIYFQGTGAADDSGLPNDRFFAVRPEGSVSTLKIQRTERGDSAVYLCASSLSSGAGEAFFGQGTRLTVV.

The V gene is TRBV7-2, the J gene TRBJ2-3; possibly TRBD2 for D (6 bases). Germline V gives CDR1 SGHTA, CDR2 FQGNSA. This CDR3 is 15 amino acids long. V was pared by 5 bases and J by 4 bases, with 16 bases between. This chain's CDR3 is CASSKGRPGPDTQYF. CDR3 in DNA: TGTGCCAGCAGCAAAGGGAGGCCAGGCCCAGATACGCAGTATTTT.

Of note for this clonotype: This CDR3 is missing its conserved last phenylalanine or tryptophan, likely due to a read error. The limits of the CDR3 on the DNA are not certain, so only TCRdb's listed CDR3 is given. V gene TRBV20-1 combines with J gene TRBJ2-5; TRBD2, the table's D call, was not compared with the DNA. Including both end residues, the CDR3 is 8 amino acids long. Germline V gene lookup returns CDR1 DFQATT and CDR2 SNEGSKA (reference sequence). CDR3 loop: CSARSANG.

V and J are TRBV19 and TRBJ2-7, with D tentatively TRBD1 (6 bases). This CDR3 contains 15 residues. CDR1 is LNHDA and CDR2 is SQIVND in the germline V gene (reference sequence). Trimming shortened V by 5 bases and J by 2 bases, and 16 bases separated the two germline ends. The CDR3, as DNA: TGTGCCAGTAGTCCACGGACAGATGGGACCTACGAGCAGTACTTC. It specifies CASSPRTDGTYEQYF. Full variable domain (remainder filled in from reference TRBV19 and TRBJ2-7): DGGITQSPKYLFRKEGQNVTLSCEQNLNHDAMYWYRQDPGQGLRLIYYSQIVNDFQKGDIAEGYSVSREKKESFPLTVTSAQKNPTAFYLCASSPRTDGTYEQYFGPGTRLTVT.

With respect to this clonotype: Germline is not matched at one junction end, which may reflect a read error. The chain is built from TRBV2 and TRBJ1-1; 7 bases fit TRBD1. CDR1 and CDR2 (germline): SNHLY, FYNNEI. There are 14 residues in the CDR3. In DNA, the CDR3 is TGTGCCAACACTTTACAGGGGATGCCCACTGAAGCTCTCTTT. The encoded protein is CANTLQGMPTEALF.

The chain combines TRBV7-8 with TRBJ1-2; no firm D call. This CDR3 is built from 16 residues. Germline values: CDR1 SGHVS, CDR2 FQNEAQ. The V end lost 4 bases, the J end lost 3 bases, and 18 bases lay between the germline ends. The CDR3 DNA reads TGTGCCAGCAGCTCCGATTCCGGGAGGGAATACTATGGCTACACCTTC. Translation gives CASSSDSGREYYGYTF.

In regard to this clonotype: A much larger clone sits a single nucleotide away, making a read error possible. This chain joins TRBV4-1 and TRBJ2-3; 8 bases are a match to TRBD2. Trimming cost V 0 bases and J 2 bases; bases outside gene matches: 10. CDR1 is MGHRA and CDR2 is YSYEKL in the germline V gene. The CDR3 totals 18 residues. The CDR3 nucleotides read TGCGCCAGCAGCCAAGAATGGGGACTAGGGGGACTCACAGATACGCAGTATTTT. This translates into CASSQEWGLGGLTDTQYF.

The J gene is TRBJ2-2, the V gene TRBV28; D tentatively reads TRBD1 or TRBD2 (5 bases each). This CDR3 has 17 residues. Germline V lookup: CDR1 MDHEN, CDR2 SYDVKM. Trimming cost V 3 bases and J 1 base, with 15 bases left between them. CDR3 in DNA: TGTGCCAGCAGTTTCTTTTTGAGGGGCGGGAACACCGGGGAGCTGTTTTTT. It specifies CASSFFLRGGNTGELFF.

In this sample, this clonotype turned up a few times. A clone one base away is much larger, so this may be a read error. V is TRBV5-6 and J is TRBJ1-1, with 9 bases matching TRBD1. This CDR3 contains 14 residues. The V gene end was trimmed by 7 bases and the J gene end by 1 base; junction bases not matched to a gene: 5. CDR1 and CDR2 (germline): SGHDT, YYEEEE. CDR3 sequence: CASGWDRANTEAFF. The CDR3 nucleotides are TGTGCCAGCGGCTGGGACAGGGCGAACACTGAAGCTTTCTTT.

This clonotype was found a few times. A read error is possible here, since a much larger clone lies one base away. V and J are TRBV30 and TRBJ1-2; D is uncertain. CDR1 is GTSNPN and CDR2 is SVGIG in the germline V gene (reference sequence). The CDR3 consists of 13 residues. DNA for the CDR3: TGTGCCTGGACATCAGACACCTTCTATGGCTACGCCTTC. This sequence encodes CAWTSDTFYGYAF.

This clonotype was found many times. V is TRBV19 and J is TRBJ1-1, with D perhaps matching TRBD1 (6 bases). Trimming removed 5 bases at V and 1 base at J, with 14 bases between. The CDR3 covers 15 residues. Germline lookup yields CDR1 LNHDA and CDR2 SQIVND (reference sequence). The CDR3 nucleotides read TGTGCCAGTAGTGCCGCAGGCAGGGGGAACACTGAAGCTTTCTTT. It is translated as CASSAAGRGNTEAFF.

This clonotype was recorded at least ten times. The rearrangement uses TRBV19 and TRBJ1-1; a possible D gene is TRBD1 (6 bases). CDR3 length: 14 residues. Germline V gives CDR1 LNHDA, CDR2 SQIVND (reference sequence). V dropped 6 bases and J dropped 5 bases, with 16 bases sitting between them. The CDR3 sequence is CASRRDRSQTEAFF. CDR3 coding DNA: TGTGCCAGTAGGAGAGACAGGTCGCAAACTGAAGCTTTCTTT.

The rearrangement links TRBV12-3 or TRBV12-4 to TRBJ2-5; tentatively, D is TRBD1 or TRBD2 (5 bases each). The V end was cut by 7 bases, the J end by 5 bases, with 14 bases between. The CDR3 is made up of 13 amino acids. This CDR3 reads CASTLGAGETQYF. The CDR3 coding sequence is TGTGCCAGCACCCTCGGGGCGGGCGAGACCCAGTACTTC.

This clonotype is termed medium-sized (0.01 to 0.1%). The V gene is TRBV7-9, the J gene TRBJ1-4; D is uncertain. Germline lookup yields CDR1 SEHNR and CDR2 FQNEAQ (reference sequence). The CDR3 runs 12 residues. V was trimmed by 5 bases and J by 14 bases, leaving 15 bases between them. CDR3 bases: TGTGCCAGCAGCCAGGAGCGCACTCGGCTGTTTTTT. Translating gives CASSQERTRLFF.

The chain has TRBV7-2 and TRBJ1-1; possible D gene TRBD1, 6 bases. The CDR3 runs 15 residues. The germline V gene encodes CDR1 SGHTA and CDR2 FQGNSA. Trimming left V 3 bases short and J 4 bases short, with 15 bases between. In DNA form, the CDR3 reads TGTGCCAGCAGCTTTTCTAGGGGGGGAGGCACTGAAGCTTTCTTT. Its protein product is CASSFSRGGGTEAFF. Full variable domain (rest looked up from reference TRBV7-2 and TRBJ1-1): GAGVSQSPSNKVTEKGKDVELRCDPISGHTALYWYRQSLGQGLEFLIYFQGNSAPDKSGLPSDRFSAERTGGSVSTLTIQRTQQEDSAVYLCASSFSRGGGTEAFFGQGTRLTVV.

This clonotype was recorded many times. The chain joins TRBV19 to TRBJ1-2; D remains unclear. CDR1 and CDR2 from the germline V gene are LNHDA and SQIVND (reference sequence). The CDR3 sequence is 10 residues long. V was clipped by 6 bases and J by 3 bases, with 2 bases between them. CDR3 coding DNA: TGTGCCAGTAGCCACTATGGCTACACCTTC. Translation gives CASSHYGYTF. Filled out from reference TRBV19 and TRBJ1-2, the complete variable domain reads DGGITQSPKYLFRKEGQNVTLSCEQNLNHDAMYWYRQDPGQGLRLIYYSQIVNDFQKGDIAEGYSVSREKKESFPLTVTSAQKNPTAFYLCASSHYGYTFGSGTRLTVV.

Comments on this clonotype: At one end, the junction sequence differs from germline, possibly due to a read error. The chain carries TRBV2 and TRBJ1-2, with no clear D. This CDR3 region has 11 residues. Germline V lookup: CDR1 SNHLY, CDR2 FYNNEI. This CDR3 is CASSGEDGCTF. The CDR3 DNA is TGTGCCAGCAGTGGTGAGGATGGCTGCACCTTC.

About this clonotype: Without the conserved terminal phenylalanine or tryptophan, this CDR3 likely stems from a read error. The V and J genes are TRBV6-2 or TRBV6-3 and TRBJ2-7, with TRBD2 identical over 13 bases. The CDR3 consists of 14 residues. Germline V gives CDR1 MNHEY, CDR2 SVGEGT. Trimming removed 4 bases from V and 10 bases from J; junction bases left unmatched: 7. The CDR3 region is CASSWTSGSKPQYS. The CDR3 bases are TGTGCCAGCAGTTGGACTAGCGGGAGTAAACCCCAGTACTCC.

In the case of this clonotype: The CDR3 does not close with the conserved phenylalanine or tryptophan, likely indicating a read error. No DNA is shown, since the ends of the CDR3 on it are uncertain; the CDR3 is the one TCRdb lists. The CDR3 here is CASSLASSEDSPYL. This chain uses TRBV5-4 with TRBJ2-7; the D segment call TRBD2 is taken from the table without a DNA check. From germline, CDR1 is SGHNT and CDR2 YYREEE (reference sequence). Both ends counted, the CDR3 spans 14 residues.

This clonotype occurred many times. The V and J genes are TRBV4-3 and TRBJ2-7; 14 positions match TRBD2. Germline CDR1 and CDR2: LGHNA and YSLEER. Trimming cost V 1 base and J 12 bases; bases outside gene matches: 20. CDR3 length: 19 residues. The CDR3 loop is CASSQGRLAGGEKDSFRYF. CDR3 bases: TGCGCCAGCAGCCAAGGAAGACTAGCGGGAGGGGAGAAGGATTCGTTTCGGTACTTC.

The genes are TRBV15 and TRBJ2-1, with 7 bases that match TRBD2. The length of the CDR3 is 17 residues. Germline lookup yields CDR1 LNHNV and CDR2 YYDKDF (reference sequence). V lost 0 bases and J lost 8; bases outside the gene matches: 13. CDR3 residues: CATSREGKAGNRDEQFF. The DNA for the CDR3 is TGTGCCACCAGCAGAGAGGGAAAAGCGGGAAACAGAGATGAGCAGTTCTTC.

The chain carries TRBV27 and TRBJ1-5; D uncertain. The CDR3 has 16 amino acids. The V and J ends lost 0 bases and 2 bases respectively, with 11 bases between them. Germline V CDR1 and CDR2: MNHEY, SMNVEV (reference sequence). CDR3 protein: CASSLSDPRGNQPQHF. CDR3 DNA sequence: TGTGCCAGCAGTTTATCAGACCCGAGGGGCAATCAGCCCCAGCATTTT.

This clonotype was observed many times. The chain links TRBV6-5 to TRBJ1-3; unclear D gene. The V end lost 0 bases, the J end lost 0 bases, and 6 bases lay between the germline ends. The CDR3 contains 15 residues. Per the germline V gene, CDR1 is MNHEY and CDR2 is SVGAGI. CDR3 sequence: CASSYSRDSGNTIYF. The CDR3 DNA is TGTGCCAGCAGTTACTCCCGAGACTCTGGAAACACCATATATTTT.

The V and J genes are TRBV20-1 and TRBJ2-7; D is possibly TRBD1 (6 bases). V shed 3 bases and J shed 4 bases, with 16 bases lying between them. CDR1 is DFQATT, CDR2 SNEGSKA, per germline (reference sequence). CDR3 size: 14 residues. CDR3 DNA: TGCAGTGCTAGGACGGACAGCATGGCATACGAGCAGTACTTC. Its protein product is CSARTDSMAYEQYF.

This clonotype was detected many times. This chain joins TRBV11-3 and TRBJ1-3; 8 bases agree with TRBD1. Germline values: CDR1 SGHNT, CDR2 YENEEA. This CDR3 contains 15 residues. V gave up 5 bases and J gave up 4 bases; unmatched junction bases: 7. This CDR3 reads CASSARQGTGNTIYF. CDR3 coding DNA: TGTGCCAGCAGCGCCCGACAGGGGACCGGAAACACCATATATTTT.

In this sample, this clonotype turned up many times. The J gene is TRBJ2-3, the V gene TRBV5-6; 7 bases match TRBD1. V dropped 8 bases and J dropped 7; count of bases not matched to a gene: 16. Germline V lookup: CDR1 SGHDT, CDR2 YYEEEE. The CDR3 spans 15 residues. The CDR3, as DNA: TGTGCCAGTGGTAACAGGGGTAAAAGCTTGCATACGCAGTATTTT. Protein sequence: CASGNRGKSLHTQYF. The full variable domain, its missing parts supplied by reference TRBV5-6 and TRBJ2-3, is DAGVTQSPTHLIKTRGQQVTLRCSPKSGHDTVSWYQQALGQGPQFIFQYYEEEERQRGNFPDRFSGHQFPNYSSELNVNALLLGDSALYLCASGNRGKSLHTQYFGPGTRLTVL.

The chain uses TRBV19 and TRBJ1-2; D gene uncertain. V lost 1 base and J lost 1, with 19 bases in between. The CDR3 runs 18 residues. The V gene's germline CDR1 is LNHDA and CDR2 SQIVND (reference sequence). Here the CDR3 DNA reads TGTGCCAGTAGTATAGGATCGGACGTGCGGATTTATAACTATGGCTACACCTTC. It translates to CASSIGSDVRIYNYGYTF.